These T cell receptor beta chains were read from a single sample in a study of blood T cell repertoires in COVID-19. Assay: immunoSEQ multiplex PCR; the TCRdb copy retains only in-frame clones and omits some. Here the sample spans approximately 97,000 clones, around 82% being singletons. Sequenced sample: peripheral blood. All receptors come from a human donor in a cohort sampled during active COVID-19. CDR3s leave out the opening cysteine and the closing phenylalanine or tryptophan.

J gene | V gene | CDR3 protein
TRBJ1-1 | TRBV5-1 | ASSPGDRQGGRNTEAF
TRBJ2-7 | TRBV28 | ASSFQWYEQY
TRBJ1-1 | TRBV5-5 | ASTLGANTEAF
TRBJ2-7 | TRBV24-1 | ATSDLEGYEQY
TRBJ1-3 | TRBV10-3 | AISESAGGLGNTIY
TRBJ2-3 | TRBV4-1 | ASSQGGLITDTQY
TRBJ1-1 | TRBV9 | ASSPTGFMNTEAF
TRBJ2-1 | TRBV11-2 | ASSNPFAGGYNEQF
TRBJ2-1 | TRBV5-1 | ASSLDSGGYNEQF
TRBJ1-5 | TRBV3-1/TRBV3-2 | ASSQMYTGNQPQH
TRBJ2-5 | TRBV7-2 | ASSLGQAQTQY
TRBJ2-1 | TRBV7-9 | ASRGLDNEQF
TRBJ1-2 | TRBV6-5 | ASSIDRGQGGYT
TRBJ1-1 | TRBV27 | ASSFIGITEAF
TRBJ2-1 | TRBV15 | ATSRDQGSGSIMV
TRBJ1-5 | TRBV27 | ASSSGTGWDQPQH
TRBJ1-5 | TRBV19 | ASSIHTDRVNQPQH
TRBJ2-7 | TRBV7-2 | ASSLGLAGTYEQY
TRBJ2-7 | TRBV6-5 | ASSLIAGATYEQY
TRBJ2-1 | TRBV7-2 | ASSLDRVSYNEQF
TRBJ2-3 | TRBV5-1 | ASSLAGREGLSSTDTQY
TRBJ1-1 | TRBV3-1/TRBV3-2 | ASSPGQGRVEAF
TRBJ1-1 | TRBV7-8 | ASSPRDRVLNTEAF
TRBJ1-1 | TRBV6-5 | ASTSPGTEAF
TRBJ2-1 | TRBV18 | ASSLLGSTGGSYNEQF
TRBJ2-1 | TRBV7-9 | ASSPSGGAGGPYNEQF
TRBJ1-5 | TRBV11-2 | ASSFHSNQPQH
TRBJ1-1 | TRBV5-6 | ASSPERGGVSTEAF
TRBJ1-2 | TRBV25-1 | ASSGTGGNYGYT
TRBJ2-5 | TRBV9 | ASSVGPAEETQY
TRBJ2-2 | TRBV9 | ASSVVEGGGELF
TRBJ2-1 | TRBV28 | ASILGQGASEQF
TRBJ2-3 | TRBV4-3 | ASSQGWRGRTLSTDTQY
TRBJ2-3 | TRBV5-1 | ASSSADLRGRSNTQY
TRBJ2-2 | TRBV7-8 | ASSSNARGGTGELF
TRBJ1-5 | TRBV18 | ASSPSPGSNQPQH
TRBJ1-1 | TRBV29-1 | SAGSPNTEAF
TRBJ2-5 | TRBV19 | ASSIDRRQGASETQY
TRBJ2-3 | TRBV3-1/TRBV3-2 | ASSQDGNGRLTQY
TRBJ2-5 | TRBV11-3 | ASSRAGGPGTQY
TRBJ1-5 | TRBV28 | ASSLSQGLGSLDQPQH
TRBJ2-7 | TRBV25-1 | ASIPTGSYEQY
TRBJ2-1 | TRBV19 | ASSIQRTGGRNEQF
TRBJ2-3 | TRBV30 | AWIISGQVTQY
TRBJ2-5 | TRBV4-2 | ASSQEHRETTQY
TRBJ2-6 | TRBV19 | ASSAQGGANVLT
TRBJ2-3 | TRBV7-9 | ASSLARLAVTDTQY
TRBJ2-7 | TRBV5-1 | ASSLSREQY
TRBJ1-4 | TRBV6-5 | ASSQQINEKLF
TRBJ2-7 | TRBV29-1 | SVSGQGFDEQY
TRBJ2-3 | TRBV4-3 | ASSQDLLAGGVNTDTQY
TRBJ2-3 | TRBV19 | ASSIVPSGPFDTQY
TRBJ2-2 | TRBV18 | ASSPRRGGRTGELF
TRBJ1-6 | TRBV7-3 | ASSLRASNSPLH
TRBJ2-3 | TRBV18 | ASSPVSGGRAGDTQY